The T cell receptor beta chain described here comes from a study of T cells in Graves' hyperthyroidism and ophthalmopathy. In its sample, this clonotype was seen many times. Its antigen is not identified. TCR beta CDR3 regions were amplified from RNA transcripts. Researchers ran a first-round RT-PCR on the TCR CDR3 using the HTBI primer set. TCRdb itself ran the multiplex PCR reads through MiXCR, one entry per CDR3 protein. Seen here are 93,000 or so distinct CDR3 sequences, 47% observed once, and the top ten hold under 30%. Findings of the study overall: Most thyroid clonotypes that were expanded above 0.001 also turned up in blood. The model identified upcoming ophthalmopathy a median approximately seven months ahead of onset.

Exclusions: uncontrolled infection, other autoimmune disease, pregnancy, lactation. Clinical symptoms, serum thyroxine, TRAb, thyroid ultrasound and orbital computed tomography informed diagnoses. This TCR was sampled from a man in his forties with Graves' hyperthyroidism. The sample consisted of blood.

CDR3 in DNA: TGCAGTGCCAACCCCGGAGGGGTTGGCTACACCTTC. Its translation is CSANPGGVGYTF. The V call is TRBV20-1, the J call TRBJ1-2; possible D gene TRBD1, 5 bases. Germline V gene data show CDR1 as DFQATT and CDR2 as SNEGSKA (reference sequence). The CDR3 has 12 residues. Deletions cut 6 bases from V and 7 bases from J, with 15 bases between.